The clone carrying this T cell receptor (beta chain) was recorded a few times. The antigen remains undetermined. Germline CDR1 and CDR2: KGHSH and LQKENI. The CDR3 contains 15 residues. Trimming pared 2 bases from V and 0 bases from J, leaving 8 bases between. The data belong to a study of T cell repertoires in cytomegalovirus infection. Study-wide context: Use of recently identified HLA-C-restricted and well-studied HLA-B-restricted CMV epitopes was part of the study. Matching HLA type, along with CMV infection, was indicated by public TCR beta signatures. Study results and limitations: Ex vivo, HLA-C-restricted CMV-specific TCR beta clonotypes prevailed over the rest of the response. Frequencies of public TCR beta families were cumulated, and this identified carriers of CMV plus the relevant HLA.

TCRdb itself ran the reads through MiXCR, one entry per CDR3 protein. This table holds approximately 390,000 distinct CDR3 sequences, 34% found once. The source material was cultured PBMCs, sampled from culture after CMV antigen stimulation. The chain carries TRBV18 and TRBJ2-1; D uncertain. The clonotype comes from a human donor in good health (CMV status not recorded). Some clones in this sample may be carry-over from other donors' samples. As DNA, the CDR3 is TGTGCCAGCTCACCAGGTTCTCCCTCCTACAATGAGCAGTTCTTC. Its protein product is CASSPGSPSYNEQFF.